Ten or more counts support the clone carrying this T cell receptor (beta chain). Its cognate antigen is unknown. The entry originates in a study of T cells after yellow fever vaccination. Whole-study findings and limits: Abundant clonotypes (contaminants from the bulk population) could be present in FACS-sorted repertoires.

The CDR3 loop spans 14 amino acids. V was clipped by 3 bases and J by 2 bases; unmatched bases: 3. The germline V gene encodes CDR1 ENHRY and CDR2 SYGVKD. TCRdb re-called the 5' RACE reads through MiXCR, storing one row per CDR3 protein. In the table there are around 67,000 distinct CDR3 sequences, approximately 7.7% of which are singletons. The chain couples TRBV10-3 to TRBJ1-1; 7 bases agree with TRBD1. The sequencing used CD8+ T cells sorted from PBMCs, collected roughly 5 days after the first yellow fever vaccination. This sequence originates from a young man who received the YFV17D yellow fever vaccine. CDR3 nucleotide sequence: TGTGCCATCAGTGATGACAGGGACAACACTGAAGCTTTCTTT. Its translation: CAISDDRDNTEAFF.